This passage covers 8 T cell receptor beta chains from one sample sequenced in a study of T cell responses to AZD1222 COVID-19 vaccine (dated by TCRdb to 2020 to 2023). Preparation of the library involved the immunoSEQ multiplex PCR assay. TCRdb holds this immuneACCESS table with in-frame rearrangements only. Some clones are missing; in checked studies, unresolved V genes explain under half, and the rest has no known cause. For this sample there are 120,000 to 150,000 clones; over 80% appear just once. The ten largest account for approximately 3.8% of the sample. Read against the paper, the sample's time point label means: about 28 days (+/-7) after the second vaccine dose. The specimen comprised peripheral blood, sampled 28 days after the second AZD1222 dose. These receptors were collected from an adult who received the AZD1222 COVID-19 vaccine.

The genes are TRBV7-2 and TRBJ1-1, with a weak D call TRBD1 (5 bases). Trimming pared 1 base from V and 1 base from J, leaving 10 bases between. The germline V gene encodes CDR1 SGHTA and CDR2 FQGNSA. The CDR3 has 15 amino acids. In nucleotides, the CDR3 is TGTGCCAGCAGCTTAGTATGGGACGGGAACACTGAAGCTTTCTTT. Protein: CASSLVWDGNTEAFF.

CDR3: CASSHPAGAEAFF. CDR3 DNA: TGTGCCAGCAGCCACCCCGCTGGGGCCGAAGCTTTCTTT. J is TRBJ1-1 and V is TRBV4-2, with D perhaps TRBD1 (5 bases). In germline, CDR1 is LGHNA, CDR2 YNFKEQ. Trimming stripped 3 bases from V and 8 bases from J, with 13 bases between. The CDR3 is 13 amino acids.

A single count supports this clone. The same CDR3 is also encoded by other DNA sequences in this sample. The chain uses TRBV5-4 and TRBJ1-2; D unresolved. The germline gives CDR1 SGHNT, CDR2 YYREEE (reference sequence). This CDR3 region has 13 residues. Between the trimmed V and J ends, which lost 4 bases and 2 bases, there was a span of 9 bases. The CDR3 DNA reads TGTGCCAGCAGCCCGGACGGAAACTATGGCTACACCTTC. Translation gives CASSPDGNYGYTF.

This sequence joins TRBV6-4 and TRBJ1-6; D possibly corresponds to TRBD1 (6 bases). The CDR3 totals 14 residues. Trimming stripped 6 bases from V and 6 bases from J, with 12 bases between. CDR1 and CDR2 from the germline V gene are MRHNA and SNTAGT. Written as DNA, the CDR3 is TGTGCCAGCAGATTGGACAGCCCTAATTCACCCCTCCACTTT. Protein sequence: CASRLDSPNSPLHF.

This chain uses TRBV11-2 with TRBJ1-2, with D tentatively TRBD1 (5 bases). This CDR3 contains 14 residues. V dropped 5 bases and J dropped 6 bases, with 16 bases sitting between them. The V gene's germline CDR1 is SGHAT and CDR2 FQNNGV. CDR3 protein: CASSPGPRGDGYTF. CDR3 sequence (DNA): TGTGCCAGCAGCCCGGGGCCTAGGGGTGATGGCTACACCTTC.

V usage is TRBV13 and J usage is TRBJ2-3; the D gene is possibly TRBD2 (6 bases). Trimming removed 2 bases at V and 4 bases at J, with 10 bases between. The germline CDR1 and CDR2 sequences are PRHDT and FYEKMQ (reference sequence). The CDR3 covers 14 residues. For the CDR3, the DNA is TGTGCCAGCAGCTTAATTACTAGCTCAGATACGCAGTATTTT. Translation: CASSLITSSDTQYF.

The chain uses TRBV11-1 and TRBJ2-3; D gene unclear. Germline V lookup: CDR1 SGHAT, CDR2 FQDESV (reference sequence). Trimming cost V 2 bases and J 2 bases, with 11 bases left between them. The CDR3 contains 15 residues. As DNA, the CDR3 is TGTGCCAGCAGCTTAAGGCTAACCTTCACAGATACGCAGTATTTT. Translated: CASSLRLTFTDTQYF.

The chain recombines TRBV1 with TRBJ1-4; the DNA was not used to check the table's D call, TRBD1. TRBV1 corresponds to a pseudogene. The CDR3 spans 21 residues. The CDR3 nucleotides are TGCACCAGCAGCCCAGTCCGTGGGCCATCTCCGTACGTTGCAACTAATGAAAAACTGTTTTTT. Translation gives CTSSPVRGPSPYVATNEKLFF.